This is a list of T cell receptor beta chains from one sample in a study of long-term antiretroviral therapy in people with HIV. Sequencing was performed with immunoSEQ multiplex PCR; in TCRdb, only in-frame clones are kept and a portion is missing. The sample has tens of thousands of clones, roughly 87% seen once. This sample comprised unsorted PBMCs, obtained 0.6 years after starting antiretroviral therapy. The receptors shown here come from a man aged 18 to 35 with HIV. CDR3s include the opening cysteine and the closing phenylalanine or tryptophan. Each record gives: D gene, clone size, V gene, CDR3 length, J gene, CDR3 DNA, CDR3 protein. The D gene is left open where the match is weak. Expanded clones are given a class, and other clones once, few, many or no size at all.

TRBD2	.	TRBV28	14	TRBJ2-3	TGTGCCAGCAGTACTAGCGGTCCCACAGATACGCAGTATTTT	CASSTSGPTDTQYF
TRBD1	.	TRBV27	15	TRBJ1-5	TGTGCCAGCAGTTCCGGGACAGGAGGCAATCAGCCCCAGCATTTT	CASSSGTGGNQPQHF
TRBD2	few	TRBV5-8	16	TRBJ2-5	TGTGCCAGCAGCTTACCCATAGCGGGAGGTGGGGAGACCCAGTACTTC	CASSLPIAGGGETQYF
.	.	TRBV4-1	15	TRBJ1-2	TGCGCCAGCAGCCAAGAACCGTCGGGTAGTTATGGCTACACCTTC	CASSQEPSGSYGYTF
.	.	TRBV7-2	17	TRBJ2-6	TGTGCCAGCAGCTTAAGGGCAGGAGTCTCTGGGGCCAACGTCCTGACTTTC	CASSLRAGVSGANVLTF
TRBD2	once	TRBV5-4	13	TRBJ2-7	TGTGCCAGCAGCTTGGCCGGGGGGAACGAGCAGTACTTC	CASSLAGGNEQYF
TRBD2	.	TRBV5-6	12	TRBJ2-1	TGTGCCAGCAGCTTGAGAGCGGGAGAGCAGTTCTTC	CASSLRAGEQFF
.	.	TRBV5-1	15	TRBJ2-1	TGCGCCAGCAGCTTGTCGATAGAGATCTACAATGAGCAGTTCTTC	CASSLSIEIYNEQFF
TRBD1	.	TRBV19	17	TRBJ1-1	TGTGCCAGTAGTATACCGGTATGGGGACAGGGCAACACTGAAGCTTTCTTT	CASSIPVWGQGNTEAFF
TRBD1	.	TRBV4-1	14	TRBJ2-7	TGCGCCAGCAGCCAGTCGGACAGGGGCTACGAGCAGTACTTC	CASSQSDRGYEQYF
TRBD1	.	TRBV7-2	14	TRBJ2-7	TGTGCCAGCAGCTTTGACAGGGGGGGCAACGAGCAGTACTTC	CASSFDRGGNEQYF
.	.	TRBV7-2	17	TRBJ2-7	TGTGCCAGCAGCTTAGCGAAGGGAGAGACTAGACAGTCGGAGCAGTACTTC	CASSLAKGETRQSEQYF
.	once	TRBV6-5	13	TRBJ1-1	TGTGCCAGCTATAAATCGGCTGACACTGAAGCTTTCTTT	CASYKSADTEAFF
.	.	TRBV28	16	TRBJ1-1	TGTGCCAGCAGACCATGGGGGGGCCTAGGGTCCACTGAAGCTTTCTTT	CASRPWGGLGSTEAFF
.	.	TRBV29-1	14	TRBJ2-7	TGCAGCGCCGCAGGGACCGCCAAATCCTACGAGCAGTACTTC	CSAAGTAKSYEQYF
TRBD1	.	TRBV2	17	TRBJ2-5	TGTGCCACCAGCCCAAATTCCCCAGGGGGAGTGAAAGAGACCCAGTACTTC	CATSPNSPGGVKETQYF
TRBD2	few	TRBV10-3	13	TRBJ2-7	TGTGCCATCAGTGAGTCGGGAGGGTACGAGCAGTACTTC	CAISESGGYEQYF
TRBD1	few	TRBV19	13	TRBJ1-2	TGTGCCAGTAGTCTTCGACAGGGAGATAGCTACACCTTC	CASSLRQGDSYTF
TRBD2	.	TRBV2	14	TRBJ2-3	TGTGCCAGAGACACTAGCGGAAGCACAGATACGCAGTATTTT	CARDTSGSTDTQYF
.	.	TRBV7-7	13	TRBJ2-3	TGTGCCAGCAGCACGGACCACACAGATACGCAGTATTTT	CASSTDHTDTQYF
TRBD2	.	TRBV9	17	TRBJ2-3	TGTGCCAGCAGCGTAGCCTCGAGCGGGAGGTTCACAGATACGCAGTATTTT	CASSVASSGRFTDTQYF
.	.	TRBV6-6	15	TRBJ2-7	TGTGCCAGCAGTTACGGGGCTAGGCAGACCTACGAGCAGTACTTC	CASSYGARQTYEQYF
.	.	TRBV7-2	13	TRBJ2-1	TGTGCCAGCAGCTTGGTCGAATACAATGAGCAGTTCTTC	CASSLVEYNEQFF
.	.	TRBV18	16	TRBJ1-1	TGTGCCAGCTCACCCCAGAAGGTCAATTTGAACACTGAAGCTTTCTTT	CASSPQKVNLNTEAFF
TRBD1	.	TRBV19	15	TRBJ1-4	TGTGCCAGTAGTGCAGAGACAGGGATTAATGAAAAACTGTTTTTT	CASSAETGINEKLFF
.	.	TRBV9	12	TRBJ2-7	TGTGCCAGCAGCGCCCTAGTGGGTTCCGTGAACTTC	CASSALVGSVNF
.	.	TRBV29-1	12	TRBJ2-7	TGCAGCGTTGCGGCGGGGTCCTACGAGCAGTACTTC	CSVAAGSYEQYF
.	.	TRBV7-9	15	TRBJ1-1	TGTGCCAGCAGTCCCCCCGGCGGGGATTTCCCTGAAGCTTTCTTT	CASSPPGGDFPEAFF
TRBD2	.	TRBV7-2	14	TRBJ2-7	TGTGCCAGCAGCCCTAGCGGGAGCCCCTACGAGCAGTACTTC	CASSPSGSPYEQYF
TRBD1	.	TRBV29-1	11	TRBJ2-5	TGCAGCCAGGGGGAAGTAGAGACCCAGTACTTC	CSQGEVETQYF
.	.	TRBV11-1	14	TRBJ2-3	TGTGCCAGCAGCCCTGGTGAGGACACAGATACGCAGTATTTT	CASSPGEDTDTQYF
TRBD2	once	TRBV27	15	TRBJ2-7	TGTGCCAGCAGTTTAGGACTAGCGGCCCCTTACGAGCAGTACTTC	CASSLGLAAPYEQYF
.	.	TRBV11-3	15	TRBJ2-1	TGTGCCAGCAGCCCCCGCGACGGGGAAGAGAATGAGCAGTTCTTC	CASSPRDGEENEQFF
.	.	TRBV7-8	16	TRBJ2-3	TGTGCCAGCAGCTTAGAAGGTTCAGAATGGACAGATACGCAGTATTTT	CASSLEGSEWTDTQYF
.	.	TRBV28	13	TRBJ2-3	TGTGCCAGCAGTGGCGGTAGCACAGATACGCAGTATTTT	CASSGGSTDTQYF
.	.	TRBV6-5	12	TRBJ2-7	TGTGCCAGCAGTCGACAGCCCTACGAGCAGTACTTC	CASSRQPYEQYF
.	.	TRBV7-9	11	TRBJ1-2	TGTGCCAGCAGCTTAGCGTGGGGCTACACCTTC	CASSLAWGYTF
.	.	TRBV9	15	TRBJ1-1	TGTGCCAGCAGCGTAGGGGGGGGGCGCAACACTGAAGCTTTCTTT	CASSVGGGRNTEAFF
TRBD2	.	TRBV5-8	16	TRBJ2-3	TGTGCCAGCAGCTTGGCCGCGGGAGTGGGGCCAGATACGCAGTATTTT	CASSLAAGVGPDTQYF
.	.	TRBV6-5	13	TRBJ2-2	TGTGCCAGCAGCGACTGGAACACCGGGGAGCTGTTTTTT	CASSDWNTGELFF
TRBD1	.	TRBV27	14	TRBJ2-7	TGTGCCAGCAGTACAGGGGGGAACTCCTACGAGCAGTACTTC	CASSTGGNSYEQYF
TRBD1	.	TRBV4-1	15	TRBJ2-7	TGCGCCAGCAGCCAGGTGGGACAGGTGTTCTACGAGCAGTACTTC	CASSQVGQVFYEQYF
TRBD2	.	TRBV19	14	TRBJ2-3	TGTGCCAGTAGGACTAGCGGCAGCACAGATACGCAGTATTTT	CASRTSGSTDTQYF
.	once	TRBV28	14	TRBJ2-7	TGTGCCAGCAGTTTAGATGTAGGCTTGGCAAAGCAGTACTTC	CASSLDVGLAKQYF
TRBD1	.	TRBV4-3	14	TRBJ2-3	TGCGCCAGCAGCCTGGACAGGGGGCCGGATACGCAGTATTTT	CASSLDRGPDTQYF
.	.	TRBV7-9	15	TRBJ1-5	TGTGCCAGCAGCTTAGCGGCAGGAGACAATCAGCCCCAGCATTTT	CASSLAAGDNQPQHF
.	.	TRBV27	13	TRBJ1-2	TGTGCCAGCAGTTTTGACCCTAGGTATGGCTACACCTTC	CASSFDPRYGYTF
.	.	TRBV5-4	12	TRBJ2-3	TGTGCCAGCAGCTTGGCGACAGATACGCAGTATTTT	CASSLATDTQYF
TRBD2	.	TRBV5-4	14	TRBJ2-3	TGTGCCAGCAGCCAAGGACTAGCGGCAGATACGCAGTATTTT	CASSQGLAADTQYF
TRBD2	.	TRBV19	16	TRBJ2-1	TGTGCCAGTAGTGCCAAAGGGTCTAGCGGGAACAATGAGCAGTTCTTC	CASSAKGSSGNNEQFF
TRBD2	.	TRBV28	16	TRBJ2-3	TGTGCCAGCAGTTGGGGGGGGGACGCGAGCACAGATACGCAGTATTTT	CASSWGGDASTDTQYF
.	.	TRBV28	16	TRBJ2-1	TGTGCCAGCAGTTCCGCCGGACCACCGAAATACAATGAGCAGTTCTTC	CASSSAGPPKYNEQFF
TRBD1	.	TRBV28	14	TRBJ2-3	TGTGCCAGCAGTCCACAGGGGAGCACAGATACGCAGTATTTT	CASSPQGSTDTQYF
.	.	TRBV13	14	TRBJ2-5	TGTGCCAGCAGCCTCAGGGGATACCAAGAGACCCAGTACTTC	CASSLRGYQETQYF
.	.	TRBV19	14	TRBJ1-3	TGTGCCACTTCCCGACCCTCCTCTGGAAACACCATATATTTT	CATSRPSSGNTIYF